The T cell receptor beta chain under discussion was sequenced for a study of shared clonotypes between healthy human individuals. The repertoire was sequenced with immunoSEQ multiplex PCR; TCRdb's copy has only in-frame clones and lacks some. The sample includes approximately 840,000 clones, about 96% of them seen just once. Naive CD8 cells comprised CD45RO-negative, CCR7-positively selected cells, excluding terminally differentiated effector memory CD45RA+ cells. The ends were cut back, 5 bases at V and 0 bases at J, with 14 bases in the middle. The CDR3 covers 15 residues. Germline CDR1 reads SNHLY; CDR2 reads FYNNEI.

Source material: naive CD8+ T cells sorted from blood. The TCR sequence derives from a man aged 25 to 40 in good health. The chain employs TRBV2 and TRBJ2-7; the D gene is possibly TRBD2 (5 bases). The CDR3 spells CASSKSTGSSYEQYF. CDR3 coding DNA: TGTGCCAGCAGTAAAAGTACGGGGAGCTCCTACGAGCAGTACTTC.